These 7 T cell receptor beta chains were all obtained from the same sample, sequenced in a study of blood T cell repertoires in COVID-19. TCRdb keeps only in-frame clones here, not all; method: immunoSEQ multiplex PCR. The sample records 75,000 to 95,000 clones, 85% being singletons. Sequencing used peripheral blood. These TCRs come from a man aged 45-65 years with acute or convalescent COVID-19.

The sample holds many counts of this clone. CDR3 loop: CASSYSIDTRTYGYTF. As DNA, the CDR3 is TGTGCCAGCAGTTACTCGATCGACACCCGAACCTATGGCTACACCTTC. The V call is TRBV6-5, the J call TRBJ1-2; D gene uncertain. The CDR3 consists of 16 residues. Germline loops: CDR1 MNHEY, CDR2 SVGAGI. Deletions cut 0 bases from V and 4 bases from J, with 15 bases between.

The J gene is TRBJ2-5, the V gene TRBV9; 14 bases fit TRBD2. The CDR3 is 16 residues long. J lost 2 bases, V lost 4 bases, and 4 bases had no gene match. Germline lookup yields CDR1 SGDLS and CDR2 YYNGEE. The DNA of the CDR3 is TGTGCCAGCAGCCGAGGACTAGCGGGGGGTCAAGAGACCCAGTACTTC. Amino acids: CASSRGLAGGQETQYF.

This clone occurred a few times. V is TRBV7-8 and J is TRBJ2-7; TRBD1 aligns across 7 bases. The CDR3 extends over 14 amino acids. Trimming removed 4 bases from V and 5 bases from J; junction bases left unmatched: 8. Per the germline V gene, CDR1 is SGHVS and CDR2 is FQNEAQ. CDR3 sequence: CASSSTGASNEQYF. CDR3 nucleotide sequence: TGTGCCAGCAGCTCAACAGGGGCTTCCAACGAGCAGTACTTC.

The CDR3 DNA sequence: TGCGCCAGCAGCTTCGGACAGGGGTCATACGGCTACACCTTC. Translating gives CASSFGQGSYGYTF. The chain couples TRBV5-1 to TRBJ1-2, with 9 bases aligning to TRBD1. Germline-derived CDR1 and CDR2 are SGHRS and YFSETQ. The CDR3 extends over 14 amino acids. Germline trimming cut 2 bases from V and 8 bases from J; bases unmatched to any gene: 7. The full variable domain, its missing parts supplied by reference TRBV5-1 and TRBJ1-2, is KAGVTQTPRYLIKTRGQQVTLSCSPISGHRSVSWYQQTPGQGLQFLFEYFSETQRNKGNFPGRFSGRQFSNSRSEMNVSTLELGDSALYLCASSFGQGSYGYTFGSGTRLTVV.

This clone occurred once. The chain uses TRBV29-1 and TRBJ2-5, with 11 bases that match TRBD2. The CDR3 spans 18 residues. CDR1 and CDR2 from the germline V gene are SQVTM and ANQGSEA. Trimming at V came to 4 bases and at J to 5 bases, leaving 18 bases not matched to a gene. The chain's CDR3 is CSVAAYFLSGRAGETQYF. The DNA for the CDR3 is TGCAGCGTTGCAGCATATTTTCTTAGCGGGAGGGCCGGGGAGACCCAGTACTTC.

This clone is a singleton in its sample. The chain has TRBV15 and TRBJ2-7, with a tentative D call TRBD1 (6 bases). The CDR3 sequence is 12 residues long. Trimming shortened V by 3 bases and J by 3 bases, and 6 bases separated the two germline ends. Germline loops: CDR1 LNHNV, CDR2 YYDKDF (reference sequence). The CDR3 reads CATSRDSYEQYF. Written as DNA, the CDR3 is TGTGCCACCAGCAGGGACAGCTACGAGCAGTACTTC.

The J gene is TRBJ2-1, the V gene TRBV6-2 or TRBV6-3; possible D gene TRBD2, 8 bases. The V gene's germline CDR1 is MNHEY and CDR2 SVGEGT. V was clipped by 5 bases and J by 4 bases, with 30 bases between them. There are 20 residues in the CDR3. Here the CDR3 reads CASSEGAGTSGLAGYNEQFF. The CDR3 coding sequence is TGTGCCAGCAGTGAGGGGGCCGGGACGTCGGGGTTAGCGGGATACAATGAGCAGTTCTTC.